This paragraph covers one T cell receptor beta chain sequence. Participants had their cohort set by participant-reported clinical history. This entry belongs to a study of blood T cell repertoires in COVID-19. Study-level information: COVID-19 samples, acute and convalescent, were from the United States, Italy and Spain. T cells, B-cell-depleted T cells, or PBMCs supplied cDNA or gDNA.

The junction had 9 bases not matched to a gene; V was cut back by 0 bases and J by 9 bases. CDR1 LGHNA and CDR2 YSLEER come from the germline V gene. CDR3 length equals 16 residues. Generated by immunoSEQ multiplex PCR, the TCRdb table keeps only in-frame clones and is missing some. In the table there are over 300,000 clones, around 85% of which are singletons. Sequenced: PBMCs or T cells enriched from blood (not recorded which). The receptor's source is a man aged 30 to 39 who had recovered from COVID-19. V usage is TRBV4-3 and J usage is TRBJ2-3, with 10 bases fitting TRBD2. The CDR3 loop is CASSQDVAGGPMTQYF. CDR3 DNA sequence: TGCGCCAGCAGCCAAGATGTAGCGGGGGGACCAATGACGCAGTATTTT.